These 8 T cell receptor beta chains originate from one sample sequenced in a study of blood T cell repertoires in COVID-19. The method was immunoSEQ multiplex PCR; TCRdb's version includes in-frame clones alone and lacks a portion of them. The sample yields nearly 55,000 clones, approximately 86% seen once. The sequenced material came from peripheral blood. All receptors come from a man aged 70 or older with active COVID-19.

This clone was detected a few times. The rearrangement joins TRBV18 to TRBJ1-1; TRBD1 aligns across 11 bases. The CDR3 is made up of 13 amino acids. V shed 5 bases, J shed 4 bases, and the junction held 0 bases outside the gene matches. The germline CDR1 and CDR2 sequences are KGHSH and LQKENI. The CDR3 region is CASSGTGGTEAFF. CDR3 in DNA: TGTGCCAGCTCAGGGACAGGGGGCACTGAAGCTTTCTTT.

The rearrangement links TRBV5-4 to TRBJ2-2; 8 positions match TRBD1. V gave up 4 bases and J gave up 5 bases; unmatched junction bases: 7. From germline, CDR1 is SGHNT and CDR2 YYREEE (reference sequence). The CDR3 has 15 residues. DNA of the CDR3: TGTGCCAGCAGCCCCGGACAGGGTGAGACCGGGGAGCTGTTTTTT. It is translated as CASSPGQGETGELFF.

This sequence joins TRBV2 and TRBJ2-1; tentative D call: TRBD2 (5 bases). Per germline, CDR1 SNHLY and CDR2 FYNNEI. Trimming shortened V by 4 bases and J by 0 bases, and 10 bases separated the two germline ends. There are 15 residues in the CDR3. CDR3 sequence reads: CASSGTGSSYNEQFF. CDR3 bases: TGTGCCAGCAGTGGGACGGGGAGCTCCTACAATGAGCAGTTCTTC.

J is TRBJ2-7 and V is TRBV6-6, with 11 bases fitting TRBD2. The V segment lost 6 bases and the J segment 2 bases; nucleotides outside the gene matches: 9. CDR3 size: 16 residues. Germline V lookup: CDR1 MNHNY, CDR2 SVGAGI (reference sequence). Written as DNA, the CDR3 is TGTGCCAGCAGGATTCAACTAGCGGGGGTTACCTACGAGCAGTACTTC. The encoded protein is CASRIQLAGVTYEQYF.

J is TRBJ2-4 and V is TRBV5-6, with a tentative D call TRBD2 (5 bases). V gave up 3 bases and J gave up 6 bases, with 13 bases separating them. This CDR3 contains 14 residues. Germline CDR1 is SGHDT and CDR2 is YYEEEE. Written as DNA, the CDR3 is TGTGCCAGCAGCTCTCGGGATCAAGGAAACATTCAGTACTTC. Translated: CASSSRDQGNIQYF. Complete variable domain (other parts from reference TRBV5-6 and TRBJ2-4): DAGVTQSPTHLIKTRGQQVTLRCSPKSGHDTVSWYQQALGQGPQFIFQYYEEEERQRGNFPDRFSGHQFPNYSSELNVNALLLGDSALYLCASSSRDQGNIQYFGAGTRLSVL.

V gene TRBV10-2 combines with J gene TRBJ1-5; TRBD1 might be the D (5 bases). This CDR3 is 13 amino acids long. Trimming left V 2 bases short and J 6 bases short, with 8 bases between. Germline V CDR1 and CDR2: WSHSY, SAAADI. CDR3 coding DNA: TGCGCCAGCAGTGAGCAGGGAGGTCAGCCCCAGCATTTT. Protein: CASSEQGGQPQHF.

This sequence joins TRBV11-2 and TRBJ1-1; 9 bases align to TRBD1. Germline trimming cut 0 bases from V and 0 bases from J; bases unmatched to any gene: 11. The CDR3 runs 19 residues. The germline V gene has CDR1 SGHAT and CDR2 FQNNGV. CDR3 residues: CASSLDPRTGVAMNTEAFF. The CDR3 bases are TGTGCCAGCAGCTTAGATCCTCGGACAGGGGTAGCTATGAACACTGAAGCTTTCTTT.

The chain couples TRBV5-5 to TRBJ1-2, with TRBD1 matching 7 bases. The V segment lost 4 bases and the J segment 8 bases; nucleotides outside the gene matches: 11. This CDR3 comprises 14 residues. Germline lookup yields CDR1 SGHKS and CDR2 YYEKEE (reference sequence). This CDR3 is CASSRQGPDMGYTF. DNA of the CDR3: TGTGCCAGCAGCAGACAGGGCCCCGATATGGGCTACACCTTC.